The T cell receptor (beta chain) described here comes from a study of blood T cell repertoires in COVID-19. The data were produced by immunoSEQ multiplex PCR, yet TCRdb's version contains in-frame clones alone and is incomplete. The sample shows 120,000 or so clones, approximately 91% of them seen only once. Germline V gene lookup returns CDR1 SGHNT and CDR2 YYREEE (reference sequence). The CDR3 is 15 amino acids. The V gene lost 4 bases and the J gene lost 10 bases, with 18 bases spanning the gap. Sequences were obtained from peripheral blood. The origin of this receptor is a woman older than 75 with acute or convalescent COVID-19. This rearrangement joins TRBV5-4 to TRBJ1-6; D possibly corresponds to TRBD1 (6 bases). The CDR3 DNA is TGTGCCAGCAGCCCGGAGGGGGGGCTAACATCACCCCTCCACTTT. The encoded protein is CASSPEGGLTSPLHF.